This TCR beta chain stems from a study of PD-L1 blockade in urothelial cancer. For the study at large: Patients had undergone 0 to 3 prior chemotherapy regimens. Median T cell yield per blood sample was over 130,000 cells. Analysis of the blood was performed 3 weeks (second dose) and 6 weeks after treatment start.

The CDR3 contains 12 residues. Trimming stripped 4 bases from V and 0 bases from J, with 4 bases between. Germline V gene data show CDR1 as SGDLS and CDR2 as YYNGEE. Time point meaning: pretreatment peripheral blood. Only in-frame clones appear in the TCRdb table, and some are missing; sequencing was by immunoSEQ multiplex PCR. The sample lists about 88,000 clones; roughly nine tenths were seen once. This receptor was identified in a woman of 80 years or more with urothelial cancer. V usage is TRBV9 and J usage is TRBJ1-2; D remains unclear. The input for sequencing was PBMCs, taken around atezolizumab (anti-PD-L1) treatment. The CDR3 region has the DNA TGTGCCAGCAGCAGAGCTAACTATGGCTACACCTTC. It specifies CASSRANYGYTF.